This TCR beta chain is from a study of blood T cell repertoires in COVID-19. Data came from immunoSEQ multiplex PCR; TCRdb stores just in-frame clones and leaves some out. The data contain roughly 30,000 clones, approximately 89% of them singletons. The CDR3 runs to 12 residues. Trimming pared 1 base from V and 8 bases from J, leaving 5 bases between. The V gene's germline CDR1 is SEHNR and CDR2 FQNEAQ (reference sequence). The TCR originated in a man aged 60 to 75 with acute or convalescent COVID-19. The chain joins TRBV7-9 to TRBJ2-2, with D hard to call. Sequencing was performed on peripheral blood. As DNA, the CDR3 is TGTGCCAGCAGCTTAGACTCTGGGGAGCTGTTTTTT. Its translation is CASSLDSGELFF.